These T cell receptor beta chains were read from a single sample in a study of a mutant IDH1 vaccine in newly diagnosed glioma. Their antigens remain unidentified. Sequencing was performed with immunoSEQ multiplex PCR; in TCRdb, only in-frame clones are kept and a portion is missing. The sample has 95,000 to 120,000 clones, roughly 90% seen once. Sample: PBMCs, taken from a glioma patient whose treatment included an IDH1 peptide vaccine. These receptors were taken from a woman between 50 and 59 years old with glioma. CDR3s include the opening cysteine and the closing phenylalanine or tryptophan. A D gene is named only where the DNA matches it firmly. Where a row states a size, it is once, few, many or the class of an expanded clone; other rows omit it.

abundance	v_gene	j_gene	d_gene	CDR3aa	CDR3nt
NA	TRBV7-9	TRBJ2-5	TRBD1	CASSYRDRGETQYF	TGTGCCAGCAGCTACCGGGACAGGGGAGAGACCCAGTACTTC
NA	TRBV27	TRBJ2-7	TRBD2	CASSYLTSGYYEQYF	TGTGCCAGCAGTTACCTGACTAGCGGGTACTACGAGCAGTACTTC
NA	TRBV4-2	TRBJ1-5	NA	CASSLFQNSNQPQHF	TGTGCCAGCAGCTTGTTCCAGAATAGCAATCAGCCCCAGCATTTT
NA	TRBV9	TRBJ2-5	TRBD2	CASSVAAGGRETQYF	TGTGCCAGCAGCGTAGCGGCGGGAGGCCGTGAGACCCAGTACTTC
few	TRBV29-1	TRBJ1-2	TRBD1	CSAPTGGTNNYGYTF	TGCAGCGCCCCGACAGGGGGAACCAATAACTATGGCTACACCTTC
once	TRBV6-1	TRBJ2-5	NA	CASSRVQETQYF	TGTGCCAGCAGCAGGGTCCAAGAGACCCAGTACTTC
NA	TRBV6-5	TRBJ2-7	NA	CASSLYGQYEQYF	TGTGCCAGCAGTTTATATGGACAGTACGAGCAGTACTTC
NA	TRBV10-1	TRBJ2-1	TRBD2	CASSELGRAHEQFF	TGCGCCAGCAGTGAATTAGGGAGGGCCCATGAGCAGTTCTTC
NA	TRBV5-1	TRBJ2-1	NA	CASSLSQDFDNEQFF	TGCGCCAGCAGCTTGTCCCAGGACTTCGACAATGAGCAGTTCTTC
NA	TRBV18	TRBJ2-2	NA	CASSPNGRDGELFF	TGTGCCAGCTCACCAAACGGGAGAGACGGGGAGCTGTTTTTT
NA	TRBV28	TRBJ1-2	TRBD1	CASSLGGTGGFYYGYTF	TGTGCCAGCAGTTTGGGCGGGACAGGGGGCTTTTACTATGGCTACACCTTC